This T cell receptor beta chain was documented in a study of blood T cell repertoires in COVID-19. There are 13 residues in the CDR3. The V gene's germline CDR1 is SEHNR and CDR2 FQNEAQ (reference sequence). The trim removed 4 bases at V and 7 bases at J, leaving 3 bases unmatched. This clone is a singleton in its sample. Clones were sequenced by immunoSEQ multiplex PCR, and TCRdb holds only the in-frame ones, with some missing. The sample has some 460,000 clones, around 89% seen once. The rearrangement uses TRBV7-9 and TRBJ2-1, with 8 nucleotides matching TRBD1. This receptor was identified in a woman aged 30 to 39 with acute or convalescent COVID-19. Sequencing was performed on peripheral blood. CDR3 DNA: TGTGCCAGCAGCTGCAGACAGGGGAATGAGCAGTTCTTC. Amino acids: CASSCRQGNEQFF. The full variable domain, in which reference TRBV7-9 and TRBJ2-1 provide the parts outside the CDR3, is DTGVSQNPRHKITKRGQNVTFRCDPISEHNRLYWYRQTLGQGPEFLTYFQNEAQLEKSRLLSDRFSAERPKGSFSTLEIQRTEQGDSAMYLCASSCRQGNEQFFGPGTRLTVL.